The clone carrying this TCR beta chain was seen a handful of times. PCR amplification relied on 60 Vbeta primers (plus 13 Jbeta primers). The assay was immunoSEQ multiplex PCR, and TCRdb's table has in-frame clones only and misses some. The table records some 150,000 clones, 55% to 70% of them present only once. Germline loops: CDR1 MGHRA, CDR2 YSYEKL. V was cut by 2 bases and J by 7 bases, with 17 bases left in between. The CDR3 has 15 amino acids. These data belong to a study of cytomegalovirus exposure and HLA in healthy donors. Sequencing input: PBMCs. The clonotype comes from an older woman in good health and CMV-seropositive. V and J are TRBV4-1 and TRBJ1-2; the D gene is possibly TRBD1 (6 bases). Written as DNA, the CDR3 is TGCGCCAGCAGCCAAAAGGGGGGGGGCAAGGGTGGCTACACCTTC. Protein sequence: CASSQKGGGKGGYTF.